The rows below give T cell receptor beta chains drawn from one sample of a study of beta chain features in type 1 diabetes. Using immunoSEQ multiplex PCR, the repertoire was profiled, and TCRdb retains in-frame clones only, with some absent. The sample has about 620,000 clones; around 15% are singletons. Sequenced material: naive CD4+ T cells from blood. Receptor source: a man aged 18 to 30 in good health. Each CDR3 is given with its conserved first and last residue. D genes are given only for firm matches. Rows give clone size only sometimes, using once, few, many, or a class for an expanded clone.

d_gene	abundance	j_gene	v_gene	CDR3nt	CDR3aa
-	many	TRBJ2-4	TRBV6-5	TGTGCCAGCACTCGGATCGGAGGCAAAAACATTCAGTACTTC	CASTRIGGKNIQYF
-	-	TRBJ1-5	TRBV27	TGTGCCAGCAGTTTTTGGAGCAATCAGCCCCAGCATTTT	CASSFWSNQPQHF
-	few	TRBJ2-3	TRBV18	TGTGCCAGCTCACCATATCAAGATACGCAGTATTTT	CASSPYQDTQYF
-	-	TRBJ2-7	TRBV7-2	TGTGCCAGCAGCCGACCCCACTACGAGCAGTACTTC	CASSRPHYEQYF
TRBD2	few	TRBJ2-1	TRBV15	TGTGCCACCAGCACCGGGACTAGCGGGGTGAGTGAGCAGTTCTTC	CATSTGTSGVSEQFF
-	few	TRBJ2-2	TRBV5-4	TGTGCCAGCAGCCGGGGTAGGGGGGCTGGCGGGGAGCTGTTTTTT	CASSRGRGAGGELFF
TRBD1	-	TRBJ1-1	TRBV10-3	TGTGCCATCAGGGACAGGGACACTGAAGCTTTCTTT	CAIRDRDTEAFF
TRBD1	few	TRBJ1-2	TRBV5-1	TGCGCCAGCAGCCTCCGGGACAGGGGGCCCTATGGCTACACCTTC	CASSLRDRGPYGYTF
-	few	TRBJ2-1	TRBV6-6	TGTGCCAGCAGTTCCCTAGACTATTTATCCTACAATGAGCAGTTCTTC	CASSSLDYLSYNEQFF
TRBD1	-	TRBJ1-4	TRBV6-5	TGTGCCAGCAGTTACTCCGGGACAGCTCATGAAAAACTGTTTTTT	CASSYSGTAHEKLFF
-	few	TRBJ2-7	TRBV6-5	TGTGCCAGCAGTTATCAGGGGAGCTTTTTTATCCAGTACTTC	CASSYQGSFFIQYF